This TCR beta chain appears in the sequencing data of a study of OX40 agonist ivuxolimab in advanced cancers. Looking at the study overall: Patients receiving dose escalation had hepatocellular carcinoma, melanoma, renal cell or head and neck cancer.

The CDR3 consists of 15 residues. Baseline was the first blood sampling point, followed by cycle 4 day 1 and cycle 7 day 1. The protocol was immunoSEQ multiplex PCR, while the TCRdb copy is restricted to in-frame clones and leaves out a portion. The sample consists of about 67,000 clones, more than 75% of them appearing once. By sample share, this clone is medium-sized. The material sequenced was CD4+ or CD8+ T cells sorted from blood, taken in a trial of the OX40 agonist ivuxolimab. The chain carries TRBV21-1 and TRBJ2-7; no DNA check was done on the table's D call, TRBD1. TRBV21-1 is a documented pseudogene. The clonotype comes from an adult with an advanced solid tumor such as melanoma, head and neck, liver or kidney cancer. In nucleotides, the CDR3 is TGTGCCAGCAGCAAAGACTTAACCAGGGTCCACGAGCAGTACGTC. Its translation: CASSKDLTRVHEQYV.